The 21 T cell receptor beta chains presented below share a single source sample, sequenced in a study of Ad26.COV2.S vaccination and SARS-CoV-2 variants. Treatment denoted: around 19 received Ad26.COV2.S at low or high dose, single or two shots; about 5 received placebo; per-sample allocation not given. Specimen acquisition occurred on day 63 following the initial vaccine or placebo injection. Sequencing was performed with immunoSEQ multiplex PCR; in TCRdb, only in-frame clones are kept and a portion is missing. The sample includes over 200,000 clones, approximately 87% seen only once; the top ten take approximately 12%. Sequencing was performed on peripheral blood, taken in a trial of Ad26.COV2.S vaccine versus placebo. These receptors originate from a person aged 18 to 65 who received the Ad26.COV2.S COVID-19 vaccine or a placebo.

This clone was found once. The V call is TRBV5-6, the J call TRBJ1-4, with 9 bases that match TRBD1. V dropped 3 bases and J dropped 6; count of bases not matched to a gene: 6. CDR3 length equals 15 residues. Germline V lookup: CDR1 SGHDT, CDR2 YYEEEE. Here the CDR3 DNA reads TGTGCCAGCAGCTACTCCGGGACAGGGTATGAAAAACTGTTTTTT. This encodes CASSYSGTGYEKLFF.

The CDR3 nucleotides are TGTGCCAGCAGCCCAGCGGGGGCGGACTATGGCTACACCTTC. This encodes CASSPAGADYGYTF. The chain combines TRBV7-9 with TRBJ1-2; D is perhaps TRBD1 (6 bases). Trimming pared 5 bases from V and 3 bases from J, leaving 13 bases between. Germline-derived CDR1 and CDR2 are SEHNR and FQNEAQ (reference sequence). The CDR3 totals 14 residues.

V is TRBV7-9 and J is TRBJ2-3; D gene unclear. Trimming cost V 6 bases and J 1 base, with 8 bases left between them. Looked up from germline, CDR1 is SEHNR and CDR2 is FQNEAQ (reference sequence). This CDR3 has 13 amino acids. The CDR3 spells CASSPGGTDTQYF. The DNA for the CDR3 is TGTGCCAGCAGTCCCGGTGGCACAGATACGCAGTATTTT.

The V and J genes are TRBV21-1 and TRBJ1-2. TRBV21-1 corresponds to a pseudogene. The CDR3 consists of 18 residues. The CDR3 DNA follows: TGTGCCAGCAGCAAATCGGGCAGGGGAGGTTGTTCTAACTATGGCTACACCTTC. Translating gives CASSKSGRGGCSNYGYTF.

CDR3 sequence (DNA): TGTGCCAGCAGTTTGGGTTGGGACAGTTCCTATGGCTACACCTTC. It codes for CASSLGWDSSYGYTF. This rearrangement joins TRBV28 to TRBJ1-2, with 7 bases that match TRBD1. With 3 bases clipped from V and 4 bases from J, the junction kept 8 bases outside the gene matches. CDR1 is MDHEN, CDR2 SYDVKM, per germline. The CDR3 is 15 amino acids.

This chain uses TRBV1 with TRBJ1-5; the table's D call, TRBD1, has no DNA check behind it. TRBV1 is classified as a pseudogene. This CDR3 contains 19 residues. The CDR3 nucleotides read TGCACCAGCAGCCAAGGGAGGACAGGGGGCGCGTATCGCAATCAGCCCCAGCATTTT. Translated, it gives CTSSQGRTGGAYRNQPQHF.

This chain uses TRBV4-3 with TRBJ2-3; 8 bases are shared with TRBD2. V was clipped by 4 bases and J by 1 base; unmatched bases: 7. Germline V gives CDR1 LGHNA, CDR2 YSLEER. The CDR3 spans 16 residues. DNA of the CDR3: TGCGCCAGCAGCCCGGGCGGGGGGCAGGGCACAGATACGCAGTATTTT. It specifies CASSPGGGQGTDTQYF.

The chain links TRBV6-7 to TRBJ1-5; maybe TRBD1 (5 bases). TRBV6-7 counts as an open reading frame of uncertain function. The CDR3 has 16 amino acids. V was pared by 6 bases and J by 3 bases, with 18 bases between. CDR3 in amino acids: CASRLNQGSPNQPQHF. The CDR3 bases are TGTGCCAGCAGACTAAACCAGGGCAGCCCCAATCAGCCCCAGCATTTT.

This chain uses TRBV27 with TRBJ1-2; weak D call: TRBD1 (5 bases). CDR1 and CDR2 from the germline V gene are MNHEY and SMNVEV (reference sequence). Trimming cost V 3 bases and J 4 bases, with 12 bases left between them. The CDR3 spans 14 residues. DNA of the CDR3: TGTGCCAGCAGTTTTTCAGGGTCGGGCTATGGCTACACCTTC. It yields the protein CASSFSGSGYGYTF.

The chain joins TRBV6-5 to TRBJ2-7; tentative D call: TRBD1 (5 bases). V was clipped by 3 bases and J by 2 bases, with 11 bases between them. The CDR3 contains 14 residues. Germline V gene data show CDR1 as MNHEY and CDR2 as SVGAGI. The CDR3 DNA sequence: TGTGCCAGCAGTTATCAGGGAAACCCCTACGAGCAGTACTTC. Residues: CASSYQGNPYEQYF.

The chain employs TRBV25-1 and TRBJ1-2, with TRBD1 matching over 7 bases. Trimming removed 1 base from V and 3 bases from J; junction bases left unmatched: 5. Germline lookup yields CDR1 MGHDK and CDR2 SYGVNS. This CDR3 is built from 15 residues. CDR3 loop: CASSELRGPDYGYTF. CDR3 DNA: TGTGCCAGCAGTGAATTAAGGGGGCCGGACTATGGCTACACCTTC.

This sequence joins TRBV6-5 and TRBJ1-4; 7 nucleotides line up with TRBD1. V shed 5 bases, J shed 8 bases, and the junction held 11 bases outside the gene matches. The CDR3 spans 15 residues. Germline V gene lookup returns CDR1 MNHEY and CDR2 SVGAGI. In DNA form, the CDR3 reads TGTGCCAGCAGTCGGACAGGCCCGGAGGAAGAAAAACTGTTTTTT. This translates into CASSRTGPEEEKLFF.

This clone occurred once. The J gene is TRBJ2-3, the V gene TRBV18; 9 bases line up with TRBD2. CDR3 length: 15 amino acids. CDR1 and CDR2 (germline): KGHSH, LQKENI. Losses at the gene ends were 1 base for V and 3 bases for J; bases not matched to a gene: 2. DNA for the CDR3: TGTGCCAGCTCACCACTAGCGGGAGTAACAGATACGCAGTATTTT. This encodes CASSPLAGVTDTQYF.

J is TRBJ1-5 and V is TRBV15, with D maybe TRBD1 (6 bases). Trimming stripped 5 bases from V and 6 bases from J, with 20 bases between. Per the germline V gene, CDR1 is LNHNV and CDR2 is YYDKDF (reference sequence). This CDR3 is 16 amino acids long. The CDR3 sequence is CATSGPGDLRGQPQHF. Written as DNA, the CDR3 is TGTGCCACCAGCGGACCAGGGGACCTCAGGGGTCAGCCCCAGCATTTT.

DNA for the CDR3: TGTGCCAGCAGCCAAGAGACGGGACAGGGATCCTACGAGCAGTACTTC. Amino acids: CASSQETGQGSYEQYF. The chain uses TRBV4-2 and TRBJ2-7, with TRBD1 matching over 9 bases. The trim removed 0 bases at V and 1 base at J, leaving 4 bases unmatched. This CDR3 spans 16 amino acids. From germline, CDR1 is LGHNA and CDR2 YNFKEQ.

V is TRBV27 and J is TRBJ2-3; D is possibly TRBD1 (5 bases). V lost 4 bases to trimming and J lost 2 bases, with 10 bases between them. The CDR3 extends over 14 amino acids. Germline V lookup: CDR1 MNHEY, CDR2 SMNVEV (reference sequence). DNA for the CDR3: TGTGCCAGCAGTTATCAGGGAACCACAGATACGCAGTATTTT. It yields the protein CASSYQGTTDTQYF.

This clone was picked up one time. The gene calls are TRBV5-1 and TRBJ1-2; D not certain. The ends were cut back, 7 bases at V and 5 bases at J, with 15 bases in the middle. Germline V gene data show CDR1 as SGHRS and CDR2 as YFSETQ. The CDR3 is 13 residues long. In DNA, the CDR3 is TGCGCCAGCTCACAGCGTGCTGGGTATGGCTACACCTTC. Protein: CASSQRAGYGYTF.

In its sample, this clone was seen a few times. V and J are TRBV27 and TRBJ1-2, with D hard to call. The CDR3 extends over 17 amino acids. V lost 2 bases, J lost 3 bases, and 19 bases lay in between. CDR1 MNHEY and CDR2 SMNVEV come from the germline V gene (reference sequence). The CDR3: CASSLTRVPPSDYGYTF. CDR3 DNA: TGTGCCAGCAGTTTAACGCGGGTACCCCCGAGCGACTATGGCTACACCTTC.

The chain has TRBV2 and TRBJ2-2, with 7 bases matching TRBD1. Per the germline V gene, CDR1 is SNHLY and CDR2 is FYNNEI. Trimming took 8 bases from V and 4 from J; bases not matched to a gene: 7. CDR3 length: 14 residues. The CDR3 spells CASRTGAVTGELFF. Here the CDR3 DNA reads TGTGCCAGCCGTACAGGGGCGGTCACCGGGGAGCTGTTTTTT.

V and J are TRBV30 and TRBJ1-2, with D hard to call. The CDR3 is 16 amino acids. CDR1 GTSNPN and CDR2 SVGIG come from the germline V gene (reference sequence). The V and J ends lost 0 bases and 0 bases respectively, with 14 bases between them. CDR3 DNA sequence: TGTGCCTGGAGTGTCCCCAGGCCTCCGACTAACTATGGCTACACCTTC. Translation gives CAWSVPRPPTNYGYTF.

This chain connects TRBV4-1 to TRBJ2-7, with 11 bases that match TRBD1. Germline CDR1 MGHRA, CDR2 YSYEKL. This CDR3 has 15 residues. V lost 4 bases and J lost 6; bases outside the gene matches: 8. The CDR3 loop reads CASSRGQGAVGEQYF. DNA of the CDR3: TGCGCCAGCAGCCGAGGACAGGGGGCGGTGGGCGAGCAGTACTTC.